This record concerns one T cell receptor beta chain sequence. The target antigen is unknown. The germline V gene has CDR1 SGDLS and CDR2 YYNGEE. V was shortened by 4 bases and J by 4 bases, with 11 bases between the two germline ends. The CDR3 has 13 residues. This record belongs to a study of T cell responses to AZD1222 COVID-19 vaccine. Study-wide points: The donor group comprised mostly white British people and more females; the analysis possibly underestimated clonal diversity. Reportedly, nearly half of unique spike TCRs recognized epitopes outside B.1.351/B.1.1.7 mutations. The number of AZD1222 recipients seropositive at baseline was only six. Distributed over spike, vaccine-associated CD4 TCRs predominated at 160-218 and 743-854.

The assay was immunoSEQ multiplex PCR, and TCRdb's table has in-frame clones only and misses some. The sample consists of 42,000 or so clones, over 75% of them appearing once. The receptor was derived from an adult who received the MenACWY meningococcal vaccine as a control. The chain recombines TRBV9 with TRBJ1-1; no clear D. Sequencing used peripheral blood, obtained 28 days after the second dose of the MenACWY control vaccine. In DNA, the CDR3 is TGTGCCAGCAGCCTACAAGGGAGCACTGAAGCTTTCTTT. Amino acids: CASSLQGSTEAFF.